This T cell receptor (beta chain) was sequenced during a study of T cell repertoires in cytomegalovirus infection. Study details: It can be stated that public TCR beta signatures indicated CMV infection as well as a matching HLA type.

TCRdb analysed the reads with MiXCR anew, one entry per CDR3 protein. Of under 70,000 distinct CDR3 sequences detected, about a third appear once; the ten largest clones hold 55% to 75%. This clonotype was seen a handful of times. Its matching antigen is unknown. J was trimmed by 6 bases and V by 8 bases; bases with no gene match: 12. The germline V gene encodes CDR1 MNHNS and CDR2 SASEGT. CDR3 length: 14 residues. The sequencing input was PBMCs, sequenced either directly or after in vitro stimulation (not recorded which). The gene calls are TRBV6-1 and TRBJ2-7, with TRBD1 matching over 8 bases. This receptor was taken from a human donor in good health (CMV status not recorded). Some clones in this sample may be carry-over from other donors' samples. The CDR3 nucleotides are TGTGCCAGCGATCCCGGGACAGGAGCCAGCGAGCAGTACTTC. This codes for CASDPGTGASEQYF.